This T cell receptor (beta chain) stems from a study of graft-versus-host responses after intestinal transplantation. Study-level information: Transplants were multivisceral, liver-intestinal, or isolated intestinal. Every recipient had anti-thymocyte globulin induction and 2 to 4 years of tacrolimus plus steroids.

Profiling relied on immunoSEQ multiplex PCR, and the TCRdb table lists in-frame clones only, not all of them. The sample includes tens of thousands of clones, over 80% of them seen just once. The CDR3 contains 15 residues. The germline CDR1 and CDR2 sequences are MNHEY and SVGAGI. Trimming at V came to 5 bases and at J to 6 bases, leaving 10 bases not matched to a gene. As concerns this clone: Its antigen is unidentified.

The study's findings and limits: Where graft-donor T cell macrochimerism was present, patients had high graft-versus-host to host-versus-graft clonal ratios in allografts. Investigators detected GvH clones in recipient marrow, with some emerging earlier in ileum or blood.

The chain employs TRBV6-5 and TRBJ2-1; 7 positions agree with TRBD2. This receptor was obtained from a human donor who received an intestinal transplant. The sample in question was unstimulated CD8+ T cells sorted from spleen or lymph node cells, obtained before intestinal transplant. CDR3 nucleotide sequence: TGTGCCAGCAGTCTCTTGGGGACTACCCTCAATGAGCAGTTCTTC. Translated: CASSLLGTTLNEQFF.